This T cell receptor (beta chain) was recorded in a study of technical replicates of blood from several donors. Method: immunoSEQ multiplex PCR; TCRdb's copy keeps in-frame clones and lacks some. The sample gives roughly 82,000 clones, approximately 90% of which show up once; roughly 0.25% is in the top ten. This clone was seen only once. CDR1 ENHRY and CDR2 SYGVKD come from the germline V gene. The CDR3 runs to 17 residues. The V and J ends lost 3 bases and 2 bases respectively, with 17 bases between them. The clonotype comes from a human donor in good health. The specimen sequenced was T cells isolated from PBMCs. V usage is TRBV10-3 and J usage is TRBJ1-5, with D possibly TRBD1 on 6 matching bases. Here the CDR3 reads CAISEEQGSLGNQPQHF. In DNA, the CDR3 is TGTGCCATCAGTGAAGAACAGGGCTCCCTTGGCAATCAGCCCCAGCATTTT.